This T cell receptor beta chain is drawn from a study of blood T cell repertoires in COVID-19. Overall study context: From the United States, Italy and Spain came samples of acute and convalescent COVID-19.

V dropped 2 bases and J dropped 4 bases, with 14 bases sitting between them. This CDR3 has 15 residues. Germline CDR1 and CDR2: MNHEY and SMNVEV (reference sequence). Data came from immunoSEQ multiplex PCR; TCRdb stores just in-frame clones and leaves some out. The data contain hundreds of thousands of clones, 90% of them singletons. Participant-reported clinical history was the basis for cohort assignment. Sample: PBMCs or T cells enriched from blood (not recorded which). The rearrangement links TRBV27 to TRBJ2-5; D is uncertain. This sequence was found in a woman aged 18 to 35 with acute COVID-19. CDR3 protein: CASSLGPLLPETQYF. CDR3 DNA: TGTGCCAGCAGTTTAGGGCCGCTCCTTCCAGAGACCCAGTACTTC.